The next 13 T cell receptor beta chains were all read from a single sample in a study of T cell clones after liver transplantation (dated 2019 in TCRdb). The library was built by means of the immunoSEQ multiplex PCR assay. The source is immuneACCESS, and TCRdb retained only in-frame sequences with V and J called. Part of the clones is not carried over; for the studies checked, unresolved V genes explain less than half of this, and the remainder is unexplained. The sample table contains roughly 80,000 clones; only one count was recorded for roughly 80% of them. 0.4% to 0.6% of the sample goes to the ten largest clones. The sequencing here drew on CD4+ T cells from blood, taken 45 to 46 months after liver transplant. These receptor sequences come from a human patient who received a liver transplant. Because of the transplant, the T cells may be the graft donor's rather than the patient's own.

This chain uses TRBV28 with TRBJ1-5; D unclear. This CDR3 is built from 13 residues. CDR1 is MDHEN and CDR2 is SYDVKM in the germline V gene. With 8 bases removed from V and 3 bases from J, the gap between germline ends came to 11 bases. The CDR3 nucleotides are TGTGCCAGCCACCGGGGTATCAATCAGCCCCAGCATTTT. This translates into CASHRGINQPQHF.

The chain employs TRBV5-1 and TRBJ2-5; D is uncertain. Trimming took 2 bases from V and 1 from J, leaving 6 bases between them. CDR1 is SGHRS, CDR2 YFSETQ, per germline. This CDR3 region has 13 residues. Here the CDR3 reads CASSLVVQETQYF. CDR3 bases: TGCGCCAGCAGCTTAGTAGTCCAAGAGACCCAGTACTTC.

This chain joins TRBV18 and TRBJ1-5, with TRBD1 as a possible D gene (5 bases). CDR1 KGHSH and CDR2 LQKENI come from the germline V gene. Trimming left V 6 bases short and J 8 bases short, with 20 bases between. This CDR3 region has 15 residues. CDR3 amino acids: CASSPGRGDREPQHF. DNA for the CDR3: TGTGCCAGCTCCCCCGGAAGAGGGGATAGGGAGCCCCAGCATTTT.

The chain is built from TRBV7-2 and TRBJ1-2, with 7 bases that match TRBD1. The germline CDR1 and CDR2 sequences are SGHTA and FQGNSA. Germline trimming cut 1 base from V and 8 bases from J; bases unmatched to any gene: 10. CDR3 size: 15 residues. DNA for the CDR3: TGTGCCAGCAGCTTAGACAGGGGAGGGTTTAGGGGCTACACCTTC. Translation: CASSLDRGGFRGYTF.

The chain is built from TRBV7-2 and TRBJ1-5; TRBD1 matches at 8 bases. The CDR3 covers 17 residues. J lost 9 bases, V lost 1 base, and 14 bases had no gene match. CDR1 and CDR2 (germline): SGHTA, FQGNSA. The CDR3 sequence is CASSLGYIGQGGRPQHF. DNA for the CDR3: TGTGCCAGCAGCTTAGGTTATATAGGACAGGGAGGTAGGCCCCAGCATTTT.

V gene TRBV15 combines with J gene TRBJ1-5; 11 bases are a match to TRBD1. The CDR3 is 15 residues long. Germline V gene sequence: CDR1 LNHNV, CDR2 YYDKDF (reference sequence). Trimming removed 4 bases from V and 9 bases from J; junction bases left unmatched: 8. In DNA form, the CDR3 reads TGTGCCACCAGCATGTCCGGGACAGGGGGTTCGCCCCAGCATTTT. Translation: CATSMSGTGGSPQHF.

The V call is TRBV11-1, the J call TRBJ2-1; 7 bases are a match to TRBD1. Trimming cost V 2 bases and J 13 bases; bases outside gene matches: 11. The germline V gene encodes CDR1 SGHAT and CDR2 FQDESV (reference sequence). The CDR3 contains 14 residues. The CDR3: CASSLRETGLPQFF. DNA for the CDR3: TGTGCCAGCAGCTTAAGGGAGACAGGGCTTCCCCAGTTCTTC.

This chain connects TRBV10-1 to TRBJ2-7; D is perhaps TRBD1 (6 bases). The CDR3 sequence is 15 residues long. The ends were cut back, 2 bases at V and 3 bases at J, with 14 bases in the middle. Germline assignment: CDR1 WNHNN and CDR2 SYGVQD (reference sequence). CDR3 coding DNA: TGCGCCAGCAGTGAGAGTCAGGGGCTACACTACGAGCAGTACTTC. This sequence encodes CASSESQGLHYEQYF.

The table lists this clone with a few counts. The rearrangement joins TRBV10-2 to TRBJ1-2; 9 nucleotides match TRBD1. V dropped 4 bases and J dropped 4; count of bases not matched to a gene: 7. Per germline, CDR1 WSHSY and CDR2 SAAADI. CDR3 length equals 15 residues. CDR3 sequence reads: CASSATGGAGYGYTF. In nucleotides, the CDR3 is TGCGCCAGCAGTGCTACAGGGGGCGCGGGCTATGGCTACACCTTC.

The rearrangement uses TRBV28 and TRBJ1-1, with 7 bases lining up with TRBD1. The V gene end was trimmed by 3 bases and the J gene end by 2 bases; junction bases not matched to a gene: 9. The germline gives CDR1 MDHEN, CDR2 SYDVKM. The CDR3 contains 16 residues. The CDR3 sequence is CASSFVGQIINTEAFF. The DNA for the CDR3 is TGTGCCAGCAGTTTTGTGGGACAGATAATTAACACTGAAGCTTTCTTT. Looking up the rest from reference TRBV28 and TRBJ1-1 gives the full variable domain: DVKVTQSSRYLVKRTGEKVFLECVQDMDHENMFWYRQDPGLGLRLIYFSYDVKMKEKGDIPEGYSVSREKKERFSLILESASTNQTSMYLCASSFVGQIINTEAFFGQGTRLTVV.

The V and J genes are TRBV4-1 and TRBJ2-7; 9 nucleotides align to TRBD2. J lost 1 base, V lost 4 bases, and 2 bases had no gene match. CDR3 length: 14 residues. From germline, CDR1 is MGHRA and CDR2 YSYEKL. CDR3 nucleotide sequence: TGCGCCAGCAGCCCGCGGGGGGGGTCCTACGAGCAGTACTTC. Encoded protein: CASSPRGGSYEQYF.

The rearrangement links TRBV7-9 to TRBJ2-1, with 10 bases identical to TRBD2. The germline V gene has CDR1 SEHNR and CDR2 FQNEAQ (reference sequence). The CDR3 sequence is 18 residues long. The V segment lost 4 bases and the J segment 4 bases; nucleotides outside the gene matches: 13. The CDR3, as DNA: TGTGCCAGCAGCTCGCGATCGAATAGCGGGAGGCAGTACAATGAGCAGTTCTTC. Protein sequence: CASSSRSNSGRQYNEQFF.

The chain joins TRBV11-1 to TRBJ2-1; 10 bases align to TRBD1. V was clipped by 5 bases and J by 7 bases; unmatched bases: 11. The V gene's germline CDR1 is SGHAT and CDR2 FQDESV (reference sequence). The CDR3 runs 16 residues. The CDR3 bases are TGTGCCAGCAGCCAGTCCCCGGGACAGGGGATTAATGAGCAGTTCTTC. Protein product: CASSQSPGQGINEQFF.